Below, 27 T cell receptor beta chains from the same sample are listed, as sequenced in a study of cytotoxic CD8 clonotypes in ibrutinib-treated CLL. Method: immunoSEQ multiplex PCR; TCRdb's copy keeps in-frame clones and lacks some. The sample lists 55,000 to 80,000 clones, about nine tenths occurring once. The material was PBMCs, obtained after 12 months of ibrutinib treatment. These receptors all stem from a human donor with chronic lymphocytic leukemia.

The genes are TRBV7-2 and TRBJ2-5; tentatively, D is TRBD2 (6 bases). Germline V gene lookup returns CDR1 SGHTA and CDR2 FQGNSA. Trimming stripped 2 bases from V and 3 bases from J, with 16 bases between. The CDR3 length is 16 residues. The CDR3 coding sequence is TGTGCCAGCAGCTTAATGGCTAGCGTTATGAAAGAGACCCAGTACTTC. Amino acid sequence: CASSLMASVMKETQYF.

J is TRBJ2-7 and V is TRBV7-6; D perhaps matches TRBD1 (5 bases). The CDR3 totals 16 residues. Germline V gene sequence: CDR1 SGHVS, CDR2 FNYEAQ. With 5 bases removed from V and 0 bases from J, the gap between germline ends came to 17 bases. As DNA, the CDR3 is TGTGCCAGCAGCCCCCAGGGCCTTATTGACTCCTACGAGCAGTACTTC. This sequence encodes CASSPQGLIDSYEQYF.

CDR3 residues: CASSATGYGEQYF. In DNA form, the CDR3 reads TGTGCCAGCAGTGCGACAGGGTACGGCGAGCAGTACTTC. V and J are TRBV6-1 and TRBJ2-7, with 7 bases fitting TRBD1. The CDR3 sequence is 13 residues long. In germline, CDR1 is MNHNS, CDR2 SASEGT. The trim removed 4 bases at V and 6 bases at J, leaving 6 bases unmatched.

The gene calls are TRBV7-9 and TRBJ2-2; TRBD2 agrees at 11 bases. V shed 5 bases, J shed 5 bases, and the junction held 10 bases outside the gene matches. The CDR3 contains 17 residues. Germline assignment: CDR1 SEHNR and CDR2 FQNEAQ (reference sequence). CDR3 sequence reads: CASSPVSGRAGTGELFF. The CDR3 DNA reads TGTGCCAGCAGCCCCGTTAGCGGGAGGGCCGGGACCGGGGAGCTGTTTTTT.

The chain has TRBV7-5 and TRBJ2-2; the DNA was not compared with TRBD1, the D call given in the table. TRBV7-5 is shown as a pseudogene. The CDR3 contains 11 residues. The CDR3 DNA is TGTGTCAGAACTGGGGCTGGGGAGCTGTTTTTT. The encoded protein is CVRTGAGELFF.

The chain employs TRBV30 and TRBJ1-1, with D tentatively TRBD1 (5 bases). The CDR3 is 13 residues long. V was trimmed by 4 bases and J by 0 bases, leaving 9 bases between them. The V gene's germline CDR1 is GTSNPN and CDR2 SVGIG (reference sequence). The CDR3 bases are TGTGCCTGGAACCCAGGGCTGAACACTGAAGCTTTCTTT. Its translation: CAWNPGLNTEAFF.

This clone was seen only once. The CDR3 spells CASSAGRDLTF. CDR3 DNA: TGTGCCAGCAGTGCGGGCAGGGATTTGACTTTC. The chain employs TRBV2 and TRBJ2-6; possibly TRBD1 for D (5 bases). V gave up 4 bases and J gave up 17 bases, with 12 bases separating them. CDR1 and CDR2 from the germline V gene are SNHLY and FYNNEI. The CDR3 consists of 11 residues.

J is TRBJ2-1 and V is TRBV19; 12 bases align to TRBD2. This CDR3 is 15 amino acids long. The germline gives CDR1 LNHDA, CDR2 SQIVND (reference sequence). V lost 3 bases, J lost 6 bases, and 3 bases stayed unmatched. For the CDR3, the DNA is TGTGCCAGTAGTATGACTAGCGGGGGACCCAATGAGCAGTTCTTC. It yields the protein CASSMTSGGPNEQFF.

This clone was observed a single time. V usage is TRBV15 and J usage is TRBJ2-1; D is unclear. The CDR3 is 15 residues long. The V gene lost 5 bases and the J gene lost 5 bases, with 16 bases spanning the gap. Germline V gives CDR1 LNHNV, CDR2 YYDKDF (reference sequence). CDR3 in amino acids: CATSGFDTYDNEQFF. The CDR3 nucleotides read TGTGCCACCAGCGGATTTGACACCTACGACAATGAGCAGTTCTTC.

This clone was counted a single time. The CDR3 coding sequence is TGTGCCTGGAGTGTACTTCAGGGGGCAAAAGCTTTCTTT. Its translation: CAWSVLQGAKAFF. V and J are TRBV30 and TRBJ1-1; 8 nucleotides align to TRBD1. The CDR3 consists of 13 residues. From germline, CDR1 is GTSNPN and CDR2 SVGIG (reference sequence). V shed 0 bases, J shed 9 bases, and the junction held 6 bases outside the gene matches. Full variable domain (outside the CDR3, taken from reference TRBV30 and TRBJ1-1): SQTIHQWPATLVQPVGSPLSLECTVEGTSNPNLYWYRQAAGRGLQLLFYSVGIGQISSEVPQNLSASRPQDRQFILSSKKLLLSDSGFYLCAWSVLQGAKAFFGQGTRLTVV.

This chain links TRBV30 with TRBJ2-2; TRBD2 matches 9 bases. The germline gives CDR1 GTSNPN, CDR2 SVGIG (reference sequence). Losses at the gene ends were 0 bases for V and 4 bases for J; bases not matched to a gene: 3. The CDR3 runs 15 residues. The CDR3 sequence is CAWSVGLASTGELFF. For the CDR3, the DNA is TGTGCCTGGAGTGTGGGACTAGCCTCCACCGGGGAGCTGTTTTTT.

V is TRBV6-5 and J is TRBJ1-2, with 7 bases lining up with TRBD1. Germline V gives CDR1 MNHEY, CDR2 SVGAGI. The CDR3 is 15 amino acids. The V and J ends lost 6 bases and 2 bases, in that order; junction bases with no gene match: 9. CDR3 sequence: CASRKKQGPNYGYTF. The CDR3 DNA reads as TGTGCCAGCAGGAAAAAACAGGGGCCAAACTATGGCTACACCTTC.

This rearrangement joins TRBV4-3 to TRBJ2-7, with 8 bases fitting TRBD2. V dropped 4 bases and J dropped 3; count of bases not matched to a gene: 11. This CDR3 has 16 amino acids. Germline V lookup: CDR1 LGHNA, CDR2 YSLEER. The CDR3 here is CASSPGGGQGLYEQYF. In DNA, the CDR3 is TGCGCCAGCAGCCCCGGCGGGGGGCAGGGTCTCTACGAGCAGTACTTC.

V and J are TRBV18 and TRBJ2-7; D possibly corresponds to TRBD2 (5 bases). CDR3 length equals 15 residues. V lost 10 bases and J lost 2, with 21 bases in between. Per germline, CDR1 KGHSH and CDR2 LQKENI. The CDR3 DNA reads TGTGCCACCACGACGGGATCTGGTGGCACCTACGAGCAGTACTTC. Encoded protein: CATTTGSGGTYEQYF.

The genes are TRBV5-4 and TRBJ2-3; 7 nucleotides match TRBD2. Looked up from germline, CDR1 is SGHNT and CDR2 is YYREEE (reference sequence). V was pared by 0 bases and J by 3 bases, with 10 bases of the junction left unmatched. The CDR3 has 17 amino acids. DNA of the CDR3: TGTGCCAGCAGCTTGGGATTGGGGAGGGTAGGGACAGATACGCAGTATTTT. Its translation: CASSLGLGRVGTDTQYF.

The chain uses TRBV7-2 and TRBJ1-4; no definite D call. Germline-derived CDR1 and CDR2 are SGHTA and FQGNSA. Trimming left V 4 bases short and J 3 bases short, with 12 bases between. This CDR3 spans 15 amino acids. CDR3 amino acids: CASSSEGYSNEKLFF. CDR3 DNA sequence: TGTGCCAGCAGCTCCGAAGGGTACTCTAATGAAAAACTGTTTTTT.

The V and J genes are TRBV7-2 and TRBJ2-3; 12 nucleotides match TRBD2. Losses at the gene ends were 5 bases for V and 1 base for J; bases not matched to a gene: 4. This CDR3 spans 16 amino acids. Germline loops: CDR1 SGHTA, CDR2 FQGNSA. The CDR3 DNA sequence: TGTGCCAGCAGCCGAGGGACTAGCGGGCGCACAGATACGCAGTATTTT. Translation gives CASSRGTSGRTDTQYF.

The V gene is TRBV6-1, the J gene TRBJ1-4; possible D gene TRBD1, 6 bases. CDR1 MNHNS and CDR2 SASEGT come from the germline V gene. The CDR3 length is 14 residues. The V end was cut by 11 bases, the J end by 3 bases, with 16 bases between. CDR3 protein: CAASWGAANEKLFF. In nucleotides, the CDR3 is TGTGCCGCTAGCTGGGGGGCCGCTAATGAAAAACTGTTTTTT.

For the CDR3, the DNA is TGCGCCAGCAGTGAGGTTGGACCCTCTCTCGAGCAGTACTTC. As protein: CASSEVGPSLEQYF. The chain links TRBV10-1 to TRBJ2-7; D gene unclear. The germline V gene encodes CDR1 WNHNN and CDR2 SYGVQD (reference sequence). The CDR3 covers 14 residues. The V gene lost 2 bases and the J gene lost 6 bases, with 14 bases spanning the gap.

This chain connects TRBV28 to TRBJ1-2; 9 nucleotides agree with TRBD1. This CDR3 is built from 14 residues. Germline V gene data show CDR1 as MDHEN and CDR2 as SYDVKM. V shed 7 bases and J 6 bases; nucleotides not matched to a gene: 9. CDR3 sequence: CASIRDRARHGYTF. For the CDR3, the DNA is TGTGCCAGCATCAGGGACAGGGCACGGCATGGCTACACCTTC.

The chain is built from TRBV5-1 and TRBJ2-6, with a weak D call TRBD2 (6 bases). This CDR3 spans 16 amino acids. The V and J ends lost 3 bases and 3 bases respectively, with 13 bases between them. CDR1 is SGHRS and CDR2 is YFSETQ in the germline V gene. CDR3: CASSSAGLGGANVLTF. The CDR3 region has the DNA TGCGCCAGCAGCTCGGCGGGGTTGGGTGGGGCCAACGTCCTGACTTTC. Based on the CDR3 plus reference TRBV5-1 and TRBJ2-6, the full variable domain is KAGVTQTPRYLIKTRGQQVTLSCSPISGHRSVSWYQQTPGQGLQFLFEYFSETQRNKGNFPGRFSGRQFSNSRSEMNVSTLELGDSALYLCASSSAGLGGANVLTFGAGSRLTVL.

The V call is TRBV14, the J call TRBJ2-1, with D maybe TRBD2 (5 bases). V was pared by 1 base and J by 13 bases, with 11 bases between. The germline V gene encodes CDR1 SGHDN and CDR2 FVKESK. This CDR3 is 12 amino acids long. The CDR3 spells CASSQGSREQFF. CDR3 DNA sequence: TGTGCCAGCAGCCAAGGGAGTCGGGAACAGTTCTTC. Full variable domain (rest looked up from reference TRBV14 and TRBJ2-1): EAGVTQFPSHSVIEKGQTVTLRCDPISGHDNLYWYRRVMGKEIKFLLHFVKESKQDESGMPNNRFLAERTGGTYSTLKVQPAELEDSGVYFCASSQGSREQFFGPGTRLTVL.

The rearrangement joins TRBV9 to TRBJ2-2; the D is unclear. In germline, CDR1 is SGDLS, CDR2 YYNGEE. V was clipped by 0 bases and J by 2 bases, with 14 bases between them. This CDR3 region has 17 residues. CDR3 sequence reads: CASSVAERIVNTGELFF. The DNA for the CDR3 is TGTGCCAGCAGCGTAGCTGAGCGAATAGTTAACACCGGGGAGCTGTTTTTT.

The rearrangement joins TRBV5-1 to TRBJ2-7; no firm D call. Trimming left V 4 bases short and J 2 bases short, with 10 bases between. Germline V gene lookup returns CDR1 SGHRS and CDR2 YFSETQ. The CDR3 totals 13 residues. The chain's CDR3 is CASSPGRPYEQYF. In DNA, the CDR3 is TGCGCCAGCAGCCCCGGGCGCCCCTACGAGCAGTACTTC.

This clone was recorded only once. The chain carries TRBV5-1 and TRBJ2-3, with D possibly matching TRBD2 (6 bases). The V gene lost 0 bases and the J gene lost 3 bases, with 11 bases spanning the gap. Germline-derived CDR1 and CDR2 are SGHRS and YFSETQ. The CDR3 loop spans 15 amino acids. CDR3 sequence reads: CASSLVASGTDTQYF. The CDR3 DNA reads TGCGCCAGCAGCTTGGTAGCCAGCGGGACAGATACGCAGTATTTT.

The gene calls are TRBV5-6 and TRBJ2-5, with a possible D match to TRBD2 (7 bases). The CDR3 loop spans 16 amino acids. CDR1 SGHDT and CDR2 YYEEEE come from the germline V gene. V gave up 1 base and J gave up 1 base, with 14 bases separating them. The CDR3 DNA reads as TGTGCCAGCAGCTTGCGGGGGGCTTTCGTCCAAGAGACCCAGTACTTC. It yields the protein CASSLRGAFVQETQYF.

The chain links TRBV15 to TRBJ1-5; 7 nucleotides line up with TRBD1. From germline, CDR1 is LNHNV and CDR2 YYDKDF (reference sequence). The CDR3 loop spans 16 amino acids. V lost 3 bases and J lost 2; bases outside the gene matches: 7. The CDR3 protein is CATSRSPGQGNQPQHF. Written as DNA, the CDR3 is TGTGCCACCAGCAGGAGTCCAGGACAGGGCAATCAGCCCCAGCATTTT.